The clone carrying this TCR beta chain was detected a few times. Antigen: not known. The sample comes from a study of beta chain features in type 1 diabetes. Study conclusions and caveats: A moderate, significant TCRB CDR3 shortening appeared in type 1 diabetes across four CD4+ subsets. Insertions at VDJ junctions were less frequent in type 1 diabetes patients. These patients also deleted more nucleotides at the same junctions.

Expressed TCRB transcripts were sequenced after all isolated RNA was converted to cDNA. Sequenced by immunoSEQ multiplex PCR; TCRdb stores in-frame clones only, minus some. In the table there are 20,000 to 25,000 clones, 69% of which are singletons. Staining for CD45RO/CCR7/CD25/CD127/CD95/CD27 allowed sorting of CD4+ naive, central memory, regulatory and stem cell-like memory cells. Specimen: Tregs from blood. The receptor was isolated from a man younger than 35 with type 1 diabetes.

The CDR3 nucleotides read TGTGCCAGCTCACGACTAGCGGGAACCGGGGAGCTGTTTTTT. Amino acid sequence: CASSRLAGTGELFF. V usage is TRBV18 and J usage is TRBJ2-2; TRBD2 matches 11 bases. With V trimmed by 4 bases and J by 5 bases, 0 bases remained unmatched. The CDR3 totals 14 residues. Per the germline V gene, CDR1 is KGHSH and CDR2 is LQKENI.